The 27 T cell receptor beta chains below were found in one sample sequenced in a study of OX40 agonist ivuxolimab in advanced cancers. TCRdb's copy holds only in-frame clones and misses some; the assay was immunoSEQ multiplex PCR. The sample has 75,000 to 95,000 clones, 91% seen once. The sample here was CD4+ or CD8+ T cells sorted from blood, taken in a trial of the OX40 agonist ivuxolimab. These receptors came from an adult with an advanced solid tumor such as melanoma, head and neck, liver or kidney cancer.

This clone was detected only once. J is TRBJ2-7 and V is TRBV28; D not certain. Per germline, CDR1 MDHEN and CDR2 SYDVKM. The CDR3 is 15 amino acids. Trimming left V 5 bases short and J 1 base short, with 15 bases between. The CDR3 nucleotides are TGTGCCAGCAGTAGCTTTCGGCGGCTGTCCTACGAGCAGTACTTC. It encodes CASSSFRRLSYEQYF.

The chain employs TRBV18 and TRBJ1-5; D ambiguous. Germline-derived CDR1 and CDR2 are KGHSH and LQKENI. V was cut by 2 bases and J by 3 bases, with 8 bases left in between. The CDR3 is 14 amino acids. The CDR3 reads CASSPGANNQPQHF. The CDR3 coding sequence is TGTGCCAGCTCACCAGGAGCTAACAATCAGCCCCAGCATTTT. The complete variable domain, with remaining parts taken from reference TRBV18 and TRBJ1-5, reads NAGVMQNPRHLVRRRGQEARLRCSPMKGHSHVYWYRQLPEEGLKFMVYLQKENIIDESGMPKERFSAEFPKEGPSILRIQQVVRGDSAAYFCASSPGANNQPQHFGDGTRLSIL.

This clone was picked up one time. V gene TRBV30 combines with J gene TRBJ1-3; D may be TRBD1 (5 bases). V was pared by 5 bases and J by 4 bases, with 12 bases between. The germline V gene encodes CDR1 GTSNPN and CDR2 SVGIG (reference sequence). CDR3 length equals 13 residues. The CDR3, as DNA: TGTGCCTGGTCCCGCGGGGGGGGAAACACCATATATTTT. Translation gives CAWSRGGGNTIYF.

This chain uses TRBV27 with TRBJ1-1; TRBD1 is a possible D gene (5 bases). Trimming stripped 3 bases from V and 2 bases from J, with 19 bases between. In germline, CDR1 is MNHEY, CDR2 SMNVEV (reference sequence). The CDR3 sequence is 17 residues long. The CDR3 DNA sequence: TGTGCCAGCAGTTTGGGACGCGCCCGTCGCCTAAACACTGAAGCTTTCTTT. Its translation: CASSLGRARRLNTEAFF.

The rearrangement uses TRBV5-4 and TRBJ1-1, with unresolved D. V lost 2 bases and J lost 0, with 8 bases in between. Germline assignment: CDR1 SGHNT and CDR2 YYREEE (reference sequence). The CDR3 spans 14 residues. CDR3 DNA: TGTGCCAGCAGCTTTACGGGTATGAACACTGAAGCTTTCTTT. It yields the protein CASSFTGMNTEAFF.

The chain couples TRBV7-9 to TRBJ1-5, with a possible D match to TRBD1 (5 bases). Germline CDR1 reads SEHNR; CDR2 reads FQNEAQ (reference sequence). Between the trimmed V and J ends, which lost 2 bases and 3 bases, there was a span of 17 bases. CDR3 size: 17 residues. CDR3 sequence (DNA): TGTGCCAGCAGCTTATCCGATTGGCGACAGAACAATCAGCCCCAGCATTTT. It yields the protein CASSLSDWRQNNQPQHF.

This chain's CDR3 is CATSRDGINTIYF. The CDR3 nucleotides read TGTGCCACCAGCAGAGATGGTATAAACACCATATATTTT. V is TRBV15 and J is TRBJ1-3, with unresolved D. The CDR3 runs 13 residues. CDR1 is LNHNV and CDR2 is YYDKDF in the germline V gene (reference sequence). V was clipped by 0 bases and J by 6 bases, with 6 bases between them.

The rearrangement links TRBV18 to TRBJ2-2; D gene unclear. The V end lost 6 bases, the J end lost 3 bases, and 17 bases lay between the germline ends. Looked up from germline, CDR1 is KGHSH and CDR2 is LQKENI. The CDR3 has 16 residues. The chain's CDR3 is CASSPPGRPDTGELFF. For the CDR3, the DNA is TGTGCCAGCTCGCCCCCCGGCAGGCCCGACACCGGGGAGCTGTTTTTT.

This chain uses TRBV7-2 with TRBJ1-3; D is unclear. Trimming left V 5 bases short and J 4 bases short, with 6 bases between. Germline CDR1 and CDR2: SGHTA and FQGNSA. The CDR3 has 12 amino acids. CDR3 sequence: CASSPQGNTIYF. CDR3 DNA: TGTGCCAGCAGCCCTCAGGGAAACACCATATATTTT.

V usage is TRBV28 and J usage is TRBJ2-2, with TRBD2 identical over 7 bases. This CDR3 has 16 residues. Trimming at V came to 6 bases and at J to 4 bases, leaving 11 bases not matched to a gene. The germline V gene has CDR1 MDHEN and CDR2 SYDVKM. The chain's CDR3 is CASSIMGLPGTGELFF. CDR3 in DNA: TGTGCCAGCAGCATAATGGGACTACCCGGCACCGGGGAGCTGTTTTTT.

The chain joins TRBV19 to TRBJ1-5; D is uncertain. V was clipped by 5 bases and J by 1 base, with 12 bases between them. This CDR3 region has 15 residues. CDR1 and CDR2 (germline): LNHDA, SQIVND (reference sequence). CDR3 sequence reads: CASSLEGISNQPQHF. The CDR3 nucleotides are TGTGCCAGTAGTCTGGAGGGTATCAGCAATCAGCCCCAGCATTTT.

The chain recombines TRBV18 with TRBJ2-1; D perhaps matches TRBD1 (6 bases). The CDR3 loop spans 13 amino acids. Trimming took off 1 base at V and 7 bases at J, with 8 bases between the two ends. The germline V gene encodes CDR1 KGHSH and CDR2 LQKENI. The CDR3 is CASSPRQGNEQFF. CDR3 in DNA: TGTGCCAGCTCACCACGGCAGGGGAATGAGCAGTTCTTC.

V gene TRBV5-8 combines with J gene TRBJ2-1; possibly TRBD1 or TRBD2 for D (6 bases each). Germline V gives CDR1 SGHTS, CDR2 YDEGEE. This CDR3 region has 14 residues. The V end lost 7 bases, the J end lost 7 bases, and 18 bases lay between the germline ends. The CDR3 loop is CASPSWGARNEQFF. For the CDR3, the DNA is TGTGCCAGCCCCTCGTGGGGGGCCAGGAATGAGCAGTTCTTC.

The V gene is TRBV7-2, the J gene TRBJ2-7, with 11 bases lining up with TRBD2. The V gene's germline CDR1 is SGHTA and CDR2 FQGNSA. V lost 2 bases and J lost 2; bases outside the gene matches: 14. CDR3 length: 19 amino acids. CDR3 bases: TGTGCCAGCAGCTTATCTTCGGGACTAGCGGCAACAGCGACCTACGAGCAGTACTTC. Its protein product is CASSLSSGLAATATYEQYF.

As DNA, the CDR3 is TGTGCCAGCAGTCCCCCTACTAGCGGATTTGGTCTCGGGACAGATACGCAGTATTTT. Translation gives CASSPPTSGFGLGTDTQYF. The gene calls are TRBV27 and TRBJ2-3, with 8 bases that match TRBD2. The V gene end was trimmed by 5 bases and the J gene end by 3 bases; junction bases not matched to a gene: 19. The CDR3 covers 19 residues. Germline CDR1 MNHEY, CDR2 SMNVEV (reference sequence).

The chain employs TRBV10-1 and TRBJ2-3; unclear D gene. Germline V gene sequence: CDR1 WNHNN, CDR2 SYGVQD (reference sequence). The CDR3 runs 11 residues. V was pared by 5 bases and J by 5 bases, with 5 bases between. The CDR3 here is CASSTGDTQYF. The DNA of the CDR3 is TGCGCCAGCAGTACGGGAGATACGCAGTATTTT.

CDR3: CASSNPGQNQPQHF. The CDR3 nucleotides are TGTGCCAGCAGTAATCCGGGACAGAATCAGCCCCAGCATTTT. The chain joins TRBV7-2 to TRBJ1-5; 7 bases fit TRBD1. Germline CDR1 SGHTA, CDR2 FQGNSA. The J segment lost 4 bases and the V segment lost 6 bases, leaving 6 bases of the junction unmatched. This CDR3 has 14 residues.

This chain joins TRBV6-6 and TRBJ2-2; 9 bases map to TRBD1. The germline CDR1 and CDR2 sequences are MNHNY and SVGAGI (reference sequence). V lost 5 bases, J lost 6 bases, and 4 bases stayed unmatched. The CDR3 contains 14 residues. Here the CDR3 reads CASSAQGAAGELFF. CDR3 bases: TGTGCCAGCAGTGCACAGGGGGCGGCCGGGGAGCTGTTTTTT.

The rearrangement joins TRBV19 to TRBJ2-5; tentative D call: TRBD1 (5 bases). The CDR3 is made up of 16 amino acids. With 6 bases removed from V and 5 bases from J, the gap between germline ends came to 22 bases. Germline-derived CDR1 and CDR2 are LNHDA and SQIVND (reference sequence). Here the CDR3 DNA reads TGTGCCAGTAGCCCCGGGTTCTCTGGTGGGGCGGAGACCCAGTACTTC. Its translation is CASSPGFSGGAETQYF. Drawing the rest from reference TRBV19 and TRBJ2-5, the complete variable domain is DGGITQSPKYLFRKEGQNVTLSCEQNLNHDAMYWYRQDPGQGLRLIYYSQIVNDFQKGDIAEGYSVSREKKESFPLTVTSAQKNPTAFYLCASSPGFSGGAETQYFGPGTRLLVL.

The genes are TRBV9 and TRBJ1-3; the D is unclear. This CDR3 region has 11 residues. V was pared by 8 bases and J by 4 bases, with 7 bases between. From germline, CDR1 is SGDLS and CDR2 YYNGEE. The CDR3 DNA reads TGTGCCAGTAGCAACGGAAACACCATATATTTT. Translated, it gives CASSNGNTIYF.

The J gene is TRBJ1-2, the V gene TRBV4-1; 8 bases are a match to TRBD1. The CDR3 is 18 residues long. Germline values: CDR1 MGHRA, CDR2 YSYEKL. The V segment lost 3 bases and the J segment 0 bases; nucleotides outside the gene matches: 12. The CDR3 bases are TGCGCCAGCAGCCAGATGGCGATTATACAGGGGGCTAACTATGGCTACACCTTC. Its translation: CASSQMAIIQGANYGYTF.

This chain uses TRBV5-4 with TRBJ1-2; a possible D gene is TRBD1 (5 bases). Germline V CDR1 and CDR2: SGHNT, YYREEE (reference sequence). The CDR3 runs 15 residues. The ends were cut back, 2 bases at V and 2 bases at J, with 13 bases in the middle. The DNA for the CDR3 is TGTGCCAGCAGCTTAGAAGGGACCCCAAACTATGGCTACACCTTC. It codes for CASSLEGTPNYGYTF. The variable domain in full, completed from reference TRBV5-4 and TRBJ1-2, reads ETGVTQSPTHLIKTRGQQVTLRCSSQSGHNTVSWYQQALGQGPQFIFQYYREEENGRGNFPPRFSGLQFPNYSSELNVNALELDDSALYLCASSLEGTPNYGYTFGSGTRLTVV.

This chain joins TRBV18 and TRBJ1-3; a possible D gene is TRBD1 (5 bases). The CDR3 extends over 14 amino acids. Trimming shortened V by 3 bases and J by 3 bases, and 9 bases separated the two germline ends. Germline-derived CDR1 and CDR2 are KGHSH and LQKENI. CDR3 amino acids: CASSPSRVGNTIYF. CDR3 nucleotide sequence: TGTGCCAGCTCACCCTCCAGGGTTGGAAACACCATATATTTT.

The chain carries TRBV28 and TRBJ1-5, with TRBD1 matching 7 bases. V dropped 2 bases and J dropped 3; count of bases not matched to a gene: 10. The CDR3 runs 17 residues. Germline CDR1 and CDR2: MDHEN and SYDVKM. CDR3 DNA: TGTGCCAGCAGTTTAGGCCCAGGGGGGGTTCACAATCAGCCCCAGCATTTT. Its protein is CASSLGPGGVHNQPQHF.

This chain uses TRBV6-1 with TRBJ2-2; 10 positions agree with TRBD1. Per the germline V gene, CDR1 is MNHNS and CDR2 is SASEGT. V lost 6 bases, J lost 2 bases, and 3 bases stayed unmatched. The CDR3 loop spans 15 amino acids. The CDR3 coding sequence is TGTGCCAGCAGCCGACAGGGGGCAAACACCGGGGAGCTGTTTTTT. It codes for CASSRQGANTGELFF.

The rearrangement links TRBV7-9 to TRBJ2-7; possibly TRBD1 or TRBD2 for D (5 bases each). CDR1 and CDR2 (germline): SEHNR, FQNEAQ (reference sequence). Trimming took 4 bases from V and 4 from J, leaving 17 bases between them. This CDR3 has 15 amino acids. The CDR3 loop reads CASSYPARGAYEQYF. CDR3 nucleotide sequence: TGTGCCAGCAGCTACCCAGCAAGGGGAGCATACGAGCAGTACTTC.

The gene calls are TRBV19 and TRBJ2-3; D is possibly TRBD2 (5 bases). The CDR3 consists of 16 residues. Trimming took 4 bases from V and 2 from J, leaving 16 bases between them. The V gene's germline CDR1 is LNHDA and CDR2 SQIVND (reference sequence). The CDR3 loop reads CASSTFVGLDTDTQYF. The DNA for the CDR3 is TGTGCCAGTAGTACCTTCGTAGGACTCGACACAGATACGCAGTATTTT.